The 4 T cell receptor beta chains below were found in one sample sequenced in a study of blood T cell repertoires in COVID-19. Method: immunoSEQ multiplex PCR; TCRdb's copy keeps in-frame clones and lacks some. The repertoire holds about 150,000 clones, with roughly nine tenths as singletons. The sample was peripheral blood. The receptors were gathered from a woman between 35 and 50 years old with acute or convalescent COVID-19.

The genes are TRBV6-6 and TRBJ2-2, with 9 bases identical to TRBD1. The ends lost 5 bases at V and 3 bases at J; junction bases unmatched: 10. Germline lookup yields CDR1 MNHNY and CDR2 SVGAGI (reference sequence). This CDR3 is built from 17 residues. CDR3 bases: TGTGCCAGCAGTCCATCGGACAGGGGAAAGGACACCGGGGAGCTGTTTTTT. It yields the protein CASSPSDRGKDTGELFF.

V gene TRBV3-1 (or the pseudogene TRBV3-2) combines with J gene TRBJ2-3; 14 bases fit TRBD2. Germline-derived CDR1 and CDR2 are LGHDT and YNNKEL (reference sequence). The V and J ends lost 6 bases and 1 base, in that order; junction bases with no gene match: 6. The length of the CDR3 is 17 residues. Here the CDR3 reads CASRVGTSGSGTDTQYF. In DNA form, the CDR3 reads TGTGCCAGCAGGGTCGGGACTAGCGGGAGTGGCACAGATACGCAGTATTTT.

The J gene is TRBJ2-7, the V gene TRBV5-6, with 7 nucleotides matching TRBD1. This CDR3 is built from 14 residues. The germline V gene encodes CDR1 SGHDT and CDR2 YYEEEE. With 4 bases clipped from V and 2 bases from J, the junction kept 6 bases outside the gene matches. CDR3 sequence (DNA): TGTGCCAGCAGCCTTAGACAGGGCACCTACGAGCAGTACTTC. Translating gives CASSLRQGTYEQYF.

The chain links TRBV5-1 to TRBJ2-2, with D maybe TRBD1 (6 bases). The length of the CDR3 is 17 residues. Germline CDR1 reads SGHRS; CDR2 reads YFSETQ. Trimming took off 4 bases at V and 5 bases at J, with 21 bases between the two ends. This CDR3 reads CASSTPGQSLRTGELFF. The DNA of the CDR3 is TGCGCCAGCAGCACCCCTGGACAGTCGTTAAGGACCGGGGAGCTGTTTTTT.